The 15 T cell receptor beta chains presented below share a single source sample, sequenced in a study of T-cell reconstitution after alpha-beta-depleted transplantation in children. TCRbeta library construction was performed incorporating unique molecular identifiers. Each CDR3 protein is one row after TCRdb ran MiXCR on the PCR reads. Among around 400,000 distinct CDR3 sequences listed, around 21% were seen once. Source: PBMCs from the stem cell graft donor, taken from the stem cell graft. The origin of the receptors is a human donor who donated a stem cell graft to a child with acute myeloid leukemia.

There are a few counts of this clonotype. The rearrangement uses TRBV2 and TRBJ2-1; TRBD2 agrees at 7 bases. Germline values: CDR1 SNHLY, CDR2 FYNNEI. The CDR3 totals 15 residues. J gave up 9 bases and V 8 bases, and 16 bases lay outside the gene matches. The CDR3 sequence: CASSVGREPRGEQFF. CDR3 coding DNA: TGTGCCAGCTCAGTAGGGCGGGAGCCCCGGGGTGAGCAGTTCTTC.

The chain carries TRBV28 and TRBJ2-7, with 7 positions matching TRBD2. CDR1 is MDHEN and CDR2 is SYDVKM in the germline V gene. V gave up 9 bases and J gave up 2 bases; unmatched junction bases: 13. CDR3 length: 15 amino acids. The CDR3 loop is CASSQEGGSAYEQYF. The CDR3 DNA follows: TGTGCCAGTTCTCAAGAGGGCGGGAGCGCCTACGAGCAGTACTTC.

This clonotype came up many times. J is TRBJ2-6 and V is TRBV20-1, with a weak D call TRBD1 (6 bases). Germline lookup yields CDR1 DFQATT and CDR2 SNEGSKA (reference sequence). CDR3 length: 14 residues. V lost 6 bases to trimming and J lost 4 bases, with 13 bases between them. CDR3 residues: CSAWGHAGANVLTF. In DNA form, the CDR3 reads TGCAGTGCCTGGGGACATGCAGGGGCCAACGTCCTGACTTTC.

The genes are TRBV9 and TRBJ2-2; D is uncertain. V shed 0 bases and J shed 6 bases, with 9 bases lying between them. This CDR3 has 14 amino acids. Germline V lookup: CDR1 SGDLS, CDR2 YYNGEE. The chain's CDR3 is CASSVAVGAGELFF. The CDR3 DNA is TGTGCCAGCAGCGTAGCGGTGGGTGCCGGGGAGCTGTTTTTT.

In this sample, this clonotype turned up a few times. The V call is TRBV5-1, the J call TRBJ2-1; 8 positions agree with TRBD1. In germline, CDR1 is SGHRS, CDR2 YFSETQ. Trimming removed 0 bases from V and 7 bases from J; junction bases left unmatched: 15. The CDR3 is 18 amino acids. The CDR3 nucleotides read TGCGCCAGCAGCTTGGTGATGGCAGGGGGCGCATCAAATAATGAGCAGTTCTTC. It encodes CASSLVMAGGASNNEQFF.

The gene calls are TRBV7-9 and TRBJ1-1; 9 bases agree with TRBD1. This CDR3 has 15 amino acids. The ends lost 5 bases at V and 0 bases at J; junction bases unmatched: 4. The germline CDR1 and CDR2 sequences are SEHNR and FQNEAQ (reference sequence). This CDR3 is CASSARDRVNTEAFF. As DNA, the CDR3 is TGTGCCAGCAGCGCGAGGGACAGGGTGAACACTGAAGCTTTCTTT.

This clonotype was picked up a small number of times. The chain employs TRBV28 and TRBJ2-1; maybe TRBD1 (6 bases). CDR3 length: 14 residues. The V end lost 6 bases, the J end lost 4 bases, and 13 bases lay between the germline ends. The V gene's germline CDR1 is MDHEN and CDR2 SYDVKM. This CDR3 is CASRGGPNYNEQFF. The CDR3 DNA is TGTGCCAGCAGAGGGGGACCGAATTACAATGAGCAGTTCTTC.

This clonotype was seen at least ten times. This chain joins TRBV20-1 and TRBJ2-7; 10 bases map to TRBD1. Losses at the gene ends were 2 bases for V and 2 bases for J; bases not matched to a gene: 3. This CDR3 is built from 14 residues. Germline CDR1 reads DFQATT; CDR2 reads SNEGSKA (reference sequence). CDR3 loop: CSARPGQGTYEQYF. CDR3 nucleotides: TGCAGTGCTAGACCGGGACAGGGGACCTACGAGCAGTACTTC.

This clonotype was counted between two and nine times. This chain joins TRBV5-1 and TRBJ1-6; the match to TRBD1 covers 9 bases. The CDR3 has 17 residues. Germline trimming cut 1 base from V and 5 bases from J; bases unmatched to any gene: 7. Germline V gene data show CDR1 as SGHRS and CDR2 as YFSETQ. The CDR3 DNA reads as TGCGCCAGCAGCTTGACCGGGACAGGGACTAATAATTCACCCCTCCACTTT. It translates to CASSLTGTGTNNSPLHF.

This clonotype was counted at least ten times. The gene calls are TRBV15 and TRBJ2-1, with 9 bases fitting TRBD1. Germline CDR1 is LNHNV and CDR2 is YYDKDF (reference sequence). With 5 bases clipped from V and 6 bases from J, the junction kept 8 bases outside the gene matches. CDR3 size: 15 residues. The CDR3 region has the DNA TGTGCCACCAGCCAGGGACAGGGCGTAATCAATGAGCAGTTCTTC. Protein sequence: CATSQGQGVINEQFF. Supplemented by reference TRBV15 and TRBJ2-1, the full variable domain reads DAMVIQNPRYQVTQFGKPVTLSCSQTLNHNVMYWYQQKSSQAPKLLFHYYDKDFNNEADTPDNFQSRRPNTSFCFLDIRSPGLGDTAMYLCATSQGQGVINEQFFGPGTRLTVL.

The chain joins TRBV20-1 to TRBJ1-5; D possibly corresponds to TRBD1 (5 bases). The V and J ends lost 5 bases and 6 bases respectively, with 14 bases between them. The CDR3 sequence is 13 residues long. Germline lookup yields CDR1 DFQATT and CDR2 SNEGSKA (reference sequence). Here the CDR3 reads CSAPTGLGQPQHF. The CDR3 DNA sequence: TGCAGTGCTCCCACGGGGCTGGGTCAGCCCCAGCATTTT.

J is TRBJ2-1 and V is TRBV11-2, with TRBD2 matching 7 bases. J was trimmed by 7 bases and V by 1 base; bases with no gene match: 7. The CDR3 is made up of 15 amino acids. The germline CDR1 and CDR2 sequences are SGHAT and FQNNGV. The CDR3 nucleotides read TGTGCCAGCAGCTTAGGGGGAGGGAGTGGGAATGAGCAGTTCTTC. This encodes CASSLGGGSGNEQFF.

Ten or more counts support this clonotype. The chain links TRBV12-3 or TRBV12-4 to TRBJ2-7; no clear D gene. This CDR3 is built from 17 residues. V was cut by 2 bases and J by 2 bases, with 19 bases left in between. CDR3 sequence: CASSLRYGDTVPYEQYF. CDR3 nucleotide sequence: TGTGCCAGCAGTTTACGGTACGGAGACACAGTTCCCTACGAGCAGTACTTC.

This clonotype was detected a few times. J is TRBJ2-1 and V is TRBV6-5; D may match TRBD1 or TRBD2 (5 bases each). Per the germline V gene, CDR1 is MNHEY and CDR2 is SVGAGI. CDR3 length: 11 amino acids. The V end was cut by 8 bases, the J end by 12 bases, with 14 bases between. DNA for the CDR3: TGTGCCAGCCACCGGGGCAGAAGGCAGTTCTTC. This encodes CASHRGRRQFF.

This clonotype has a count of ten or more. This chain uses TRBV7-6 with TRBJ2-3; possibly TRBD1 or TRBD2 for D (5 bases each). The CDR3 totals 14 residues. Germline V gene data show CDR1 as SGHVS and CDR2 as FNYEAQ. V dropped 6 bases and J dropped 5 bases, with 15 bases sitting between them. For the CDR3, the DNA is TGTGCCAGCAGGCCGGGACCGACTCAAGATACGCAGTATTTT. Residues: CASRPGPTQDTQYF. Filled out from reference TRBV7-6 and TRBJ2-3, the complete variable domain reads GAGVSQSPRYKVTKRGQDVALRCDPISGHVSLYWYRQALGQGPEFLTYFNYEAQQDKSGLPNDRFSAERPEGSISTLTIQRTEQRDSAMYRCASRPGPTQDTQYFGPGTRLTVL.